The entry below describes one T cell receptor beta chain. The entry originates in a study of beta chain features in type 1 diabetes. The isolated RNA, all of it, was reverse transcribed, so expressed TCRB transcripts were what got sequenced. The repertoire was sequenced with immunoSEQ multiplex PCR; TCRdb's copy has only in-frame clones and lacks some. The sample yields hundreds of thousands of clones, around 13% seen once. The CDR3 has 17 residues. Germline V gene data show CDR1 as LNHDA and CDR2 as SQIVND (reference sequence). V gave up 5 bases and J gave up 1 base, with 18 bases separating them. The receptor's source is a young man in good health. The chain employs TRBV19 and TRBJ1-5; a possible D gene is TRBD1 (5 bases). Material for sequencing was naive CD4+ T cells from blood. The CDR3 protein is CASSALSGTPSNQPQHF. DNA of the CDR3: TGTGCCAGTAGTGCTCTCTCCGGGACTCCGAGCAATCAGCCCCAGCATTTT.